One and the same sample provided the 18 T cell receptor beta chains below, sequenced in a study of technical replicates of blood from a handful of donors. The protocol was immunoSEQ multiplex PCR, while the TCRdb copy is restricted to in-frame clones and leaves out a portion. The sample lists approximately 65,000 clones; more than 75% were seen once. The sequencing input was PBMCs. Receptors were obtained from a human donor in good health. Some clones in this sample may be carry-over from other donors' samples.

The V gene is TRBV7-9, the J gene TRBJ1-1; TRBD1 matches 9 bases. V lost 3 bases and J lost 4; bases outside the gene matches: 6. Germline CDR1 and CDR2: SEHNR and FQNEAQ (reference sequence). The CDR3 totals 15 residues. The CDR3 coding sequence is TGTGCCAGCAGCTTCGGACAGGGGCGGATCACTGAAGCTTTCTTT. Protein sequence: CASSFGQGRITEAFF.

The chain joins TRBV27 to TRBJ1-4; TRBD1 aligns across 10 bases. After removal of 5 bases from V and 7 bases from J, the junction contained 10 bases not matched to a gene. Germline CDR1 MNHEY, CDR2 SMNVEV (reference sequence). This CDR3 region has 16 residues. This CDR3 reads CASSAKTGGHGEKLFF. In DNA, the CDR3 is TGTGCCAGCAGTGCAAAGACAGGGGGCCACGGTGAAAAACTGTTTTTT.

The V gene is TRBV6-5, the J gene TRBJ2-7; 10 bases align to TRBD1. Losses at the gene ends were 5 bases for V and 6 bases for J; bases not matched to a gene: 7. The CDR3 sequence is 14 residues long. The V gene's germline CDR1 is MNHEY and CDR2 SVGAGI. This CDR3 is CASSTGTGVFEQYF. CDR3 in DNA: TGTGCCAGCAGTACCGGGACAGGGGTATTCGAGCAGTACTTC.

J is TRBJ2-7 and V is TRBV9; tentative D call: TRBD1 (6 bases). Germline values: CDR1 SGDLS, CDR2 YYNGEE. V was clipped by 4 bases and J by 7 bases, with 18 bases between them. The CDR3 runs 14 residues. In DNA form, the CDR3 reads TGTGCCAGCAGCCACCGGGACACGTTTTGGGAGCAGTACTTC. This sequence encodes CASSHRDTFWEQYF.

This chain connects TRBV4-3 to TRBJ1-2, with D unclear. CDR3 length: 15 amino acids. The V end was cut by 0 bases, the J end by 8 bases, with 16 bases between. Per the germline V gene, CDR1 is LGHNA and CDR2 is YSLEER. CDR3 bases: TGCGCCAGCAGCCAAGACCCCGCCCTCTCGAGGGGCTACACCTTC. Amino acid sequence: CASSQDPALSRGYTF.

V gene TRBV18 combines with J gene TRBJ1-6, with D possibly matching TRBD1 (5 bases). This CDR3 has 14 amino acids. Germline CDR1 reads KGHSH; CDR2 reads LQKENI. Deletions cut 3 bases from V and 9 bases from J, with 12 bases between. The CDR3 DNA follows: TGTGCCAGCTCACCGGGGCAGACGAGTTCACCCCTCCACTTT. This encodes CASSPGQTSSPLHF.

The chain combines TRBV5-1 with TRBJ1-2; TRBD1 aligns across 7 bases. Germline-derived CDR1 and CDR2 are SGHRS and YFSETQ. Trimming at V came to 3 bases and at J to 4 bases, leaving 9 bases not matched to a gene. This CDR3 contains 15 residues. As DNA, the CDR3 is TGCGCCAGCAGCTACCGCGGACAGGACTTCTATGGCTACACCTTC. It encodes CASSYRGQDFYGYTF.

This clone is a singleton in its sample. The chain has TRBV15 and TRBJ1-1; 10 positions agree with TRBD1. The CDR3 is 16 residues long. Trimming at V came to 0 bases and at J to 7 bases, leaving 8 bases not matched to a gene. Germline lookup yields CDR1 LNHNV and CDR2 YYDKDF (reference sequence). DNA of the CDR3: TGTGCCACCAGCAGAGATCGAGGGACAGGGGACAGTGAAGCTTTCTTT. Translating it yields CATSRDRGTGDSEAFF.

The chain employs TRBV9 and TRBJ1-2; unclear D gene. Germline-derived CDR1 and CDR2 are SGDLS and YYNGEE. This CDR3 is 13 amino acids long. The V end was cut by 3 bases, the J end by 1 base, with 7 bases between. The chain's CDR3 is CASSGTHNYGYTF. The DNA for the CDR3 is TGTGCCAGCAGCGGAACACATAACTATGGCTACACCTTC. Based on the CDR3 plus reference TRBV9 and TRBJ1-2, the full variable domain is DSGVTQTPKHLITATGQRVTLRCSPRSGDLSVYWYQQSLDQGLQFLIQYYNGEERAKGNILERFSAQQFPDLHSELNLSSLELGDSALYFCASSGTHNYGYTFGSGTRLTVV.

The rearrangement links TRBV18 to TRBJ1-1; 10 bases match TRBD1. The CDR3 contains 14 residues. CDR1 and CDR2 (germline): KGHSH, LQKENI. V lost 4 bases and J lost 3; bases outside the gene matches: 2. The CDR3 DNA reads TGTGCCAGCTCACACGGGACAGGGGACACTGAAGCTTTCTTT. It yields the protein CASSHGTGDTEAFF.

V and J are TRBV2 and TRBJ1-6, with 9 positions matching TRBD1. Trimming removed 7 bases from V and 3 bases from J; junction bases left unmatched: 7. CDR3 length: 16 amino acids. Germline V gene sequence: CDR1 SNHLY, CDR2 FYNNEI. CDR3 sequence reads: CASTWTGEDYNSPLHF. The CDR3 nucleotides are TGTGCCAGCACCTGGACAGGGGAGGACTATAATTCACCCCTCCACTTT. Based on the CDR3 plus reference TRBV2 and TRBJ1-6, the full variable domain is EPEVTQTPSHQVTQMGQEVILRCVPISNHLYFYWYRQILGQKVEFLVSFYNNEISEKSEIFDDQFSVERPDGSNFTLKIRSTKLEDSAMYFCASTWTGEDYNSPLHFGNGTRLTVT.

This chain's CDR3 is CASNTRNTDTQYF. The CDR3 DNA reads as TGTGCCAGCAACACCAGAAACACAGATACGCAGTATTTT. The chain uses TRBV6-1 and TRBJ2-3; D unclear. The CDR3 loop spans 13 amino acids. Per the germline V gene, CDR1 is MNHNS and CDR2 is SASEGT. Trimming took off 7 bases at V and 2 bases at J, with 10 bases between the two ends.

The chain carries TRBV29-1 and TRBJ2-1; possible D gene TRBD1, 6 bases. The CDR3 is 12 amino acids. Germline assignment: CDR1 SQVTM and CDR2 ANQGSEA. Trimming cost V 7 bases and J 7 bases, with 14 bases left between them. As DNA, the CDR3 is TGCAGCGGTGTGGGACAACCAAATGAGCAGTTCTTC. Translating gives CSGVGQPNEQFF.

This clone was found a few times. The conserved closing phenylalanine or tryptophan is absent in this CDR3, likely reflecting a read error. The DNA is left out, because the CDR3 cannot be placed on it with certainty; the CDR3 is given as TCRdb lists it. V gene TRBV6-6 combines with J gene TRBJ2-7; whether TRBD2, the table's D call, matches the DNA was not checked. 11 amino acids form the CDR3, both terminal residues included. CDR1 MNHNY and CDR2 SVGAGI come from the germline V gene (reference sequence). Here the CDR3 reads CASSYGSDFEY.

This clone was seen once. The chain combines TRBV5-1 with TRBJ2-5; the match to TRBD2 covers 8 bases. CDR1 is SGHRS and CDR2 is YFSETQ in the germline V gene. J gave up 7 bases and V 4 bases, and 6 bases lay outside the gene matches. This CDR3 is built from 13 residues. CDR3 sequence (DNA): TGCGCCAGCAGCCTGGGACTAGTCGGGACCCAGTACTTC. Protein sequence: CASSLGLVGTQYF.

This chain joins TRBV21-1 and TRBJ2-7; TRBD2, the D gene given by the table, was not confirmed from the DNA. TRBV21-1 is tagged as a pseudogene. This CDR3 comprises 14 residues. CDR3 sequence reads: CASRGEMSTYEQYF. In DNA, the CDR3 is TGTGCCAGCAGAGGAGAGATGTCCACCTACGAGCAGTACTTC.

CDR3 amino acids: CASTWGGGNTEAFF. CDR3 bases: TGTGCCAGCACCTGGGGGGGCGGAAACACTGAAGCTTTCTTT. The chain is built from TRBV7-9 and TRBJ1-1; D perhaps matches TRBD1 (6 bases). Germline V lookup: CDR1 SEHNR, CDR2 FQNEAQ (reference sequence). This CDR3 spans 14 amino acids. The ends were cut back, 7 bases at V and 2 bases at J, with 14 bases in the middle.

CDR3 sequence: CASSYQGTSGTDTQYF. In DNA, the CDR3 is TGTGCCAGCAGCTACCAGGGGACTAGCGGCACAGATACGCAGTATTTT. The V and J genes are TRBV7-2 and TRBJ2-3; TRBD2 matches at 10 bases. The CDR3 sequence is 16 residues long. V shed 4 bases, J shed 1 base, and the junction held 5 bases outside the gene matches. CDR1 and CDR2 (germline): SGHTA, FQGNSA.